The present T cell receptor beta chain was sequenced within a study of Ad26.COV2.S vaccination and SARS-CoV-2 variants. Study at large: Doses of Ad26.COV2.S were injected into muscle once or twice, 56 days apart. General observations from the study: Non-spike TCR breadth showed similarity between vaccine and placebo recipients.

This CDR3 contains 16 residues. In regard to this clone: Its antigen remains unidentified.

Measured with immunoSEQ multiplex PCR; TCRdb has only the in-frame clones, and not every one. Counted here are about 250,000 clones, around 88% occurring once; the ten biggest clones make up roughly 3%. The sample's treatment: around 19 received Ad26.COV2.S at low or high dose, single or two shots; roughly five received placebo; per-sample allocation not given. Material that was analyzed had been drawn on day 63 after the first vaccine or placebo injection. This receptor was obtained from a person aged 18-65 years who received the Ad26.COV2.S COVID-19 vaccine or a placebo. This specimen was peripheral blood, taken in a trial of Ad26.COV2.S vaccine versus placebo. The chain uses TRBV21-1 and TRBJ2-7; the listed D gene, TRBD1, was not tested against the DNA. TRBV21-1 is termed a pseudogene. CDR3 loop: CASSKWTGQPMDEQYV. The CDR3 region has the DNA TGTGCCAGCAGCAAATGGACGGGACAGCCTATGGACGAGCAGTACGTC.